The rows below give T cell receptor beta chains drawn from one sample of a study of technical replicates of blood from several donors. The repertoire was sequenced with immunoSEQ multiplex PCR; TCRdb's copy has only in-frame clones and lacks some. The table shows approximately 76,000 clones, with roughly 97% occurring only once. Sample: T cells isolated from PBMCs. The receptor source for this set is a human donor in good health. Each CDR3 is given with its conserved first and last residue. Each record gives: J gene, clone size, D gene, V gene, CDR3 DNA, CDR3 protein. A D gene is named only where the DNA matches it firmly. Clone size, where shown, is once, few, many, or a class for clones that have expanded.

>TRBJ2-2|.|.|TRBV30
TGTGCCTGGAGTGTACAAAACACCGGGGAGCTGTTTTTT
CAWSVQNTGELFF
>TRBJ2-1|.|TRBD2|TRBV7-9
TGTGCCAGCAGTCCAACCCGGGAGGGGATCGGAAAGTTCTTC
CASSPTREGIGKFF
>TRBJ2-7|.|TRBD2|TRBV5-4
TGTGCCAGCAGCTCGACCCTCTCCTCGGGGGGGGCCTACGAGCAGTACTTC
CASSSTLSSGGAYEQYF
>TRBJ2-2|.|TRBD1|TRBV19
TGTGCCAGTCGAAGAGATTGGGACAGGAGGTACCCCGGGGAGCTGTTTTTT
CASRRDWDRRYPGELFF
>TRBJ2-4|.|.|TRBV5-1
TGCGCCAGCAGCTCGGAGGGGGCCAAAAACATTCAGTACTTC
CASSSEGAKNIQYF
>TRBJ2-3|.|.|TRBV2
TGTGCCAGCAGCCCGTTGGGTGGACTGGCTCGGGGAGATACGCAGTATTTT
CASSPLGGLARGDTQYF
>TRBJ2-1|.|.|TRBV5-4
TGTGCCAGCAGCTTTAACGGGATAGGGCCCGCCTACAATGAGCAGTTCTTC
CASSFNGIGPAYNEQFF
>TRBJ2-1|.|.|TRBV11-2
TGTGCCAGCAGCCCTATAGAGGGCCTGCAAACCTACAATGAGCAGTTCTTC
CASSPIEGLQTYNEQFF
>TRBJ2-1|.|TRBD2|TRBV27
TGTGCCAGCAATCGACTAGCGGGAGGTCCCCCCCATGAGCAGTTCTTC
CASNRLAGGPPHEQFF
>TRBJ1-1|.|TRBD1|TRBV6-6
TGTGCCAGCAGTTTCGGGACAGGGTTTGAAGCTTTCTTT
CASSFGTGFEAFF
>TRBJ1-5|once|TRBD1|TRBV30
TGTGCCTGGAGTGCCGCCGCACAGGGGCGGCGACAGCCCCAGCATTTT
CAWSAAAQGRRQPQHF
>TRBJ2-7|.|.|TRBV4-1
TGCGCCAGCAGCTCCCAGTACGAGCAGTACTTC
CASSSQYEQYF
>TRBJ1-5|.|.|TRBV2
TGTGCCAGCAGAGCAGGAAGACAATCAGATCAGCCCCAGCATTTT
CASRAGRQSDQPQHF
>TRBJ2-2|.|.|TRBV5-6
TGTGCCAGCAGCTTGGCGGCCGTAGGACACCCGGTGGAGTTCGGGGAGCTGTTTTTT
CASSLAAVGHPVEFGELFF
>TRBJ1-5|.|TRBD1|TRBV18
TGTGCCAGCTCACCTGGGCAGGGGGCTTTTTTTCAGCCCCAGCATTTT
CASSPGQGAFFQPQHF
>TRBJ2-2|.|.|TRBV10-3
TGTGCCATCAGTGAGTCGTGGGGGCGGACCGGGGAGCTGTTTTTT
CAISESWGRTGELFF
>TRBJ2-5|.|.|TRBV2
TGTGCCAGTAAACAGGGTGAAGAGACCCAGTACTTC
CASKQGEETQYF
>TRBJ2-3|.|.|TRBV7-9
TGTGCCAGCAGCTTAGGACTTTCAGATACGCAGTATTTT
CASSLGLSDTQYF
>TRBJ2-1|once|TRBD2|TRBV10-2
TGCGCCAGCCAGCTAGCGGGAGCCTACAATGAGCAGTTCTTC
CASQLAGAYNEQFF
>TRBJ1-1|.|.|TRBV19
TGTGCCAGTAGTATATCGATGTACGGCACTGAAGCTTTCTTT
CASSISMYGTEAFF
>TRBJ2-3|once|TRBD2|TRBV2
TGTGCCAGCAGTGAGGGACTAGCATCAGATACGCAGTATTTT
CASSEGLASDTQYF
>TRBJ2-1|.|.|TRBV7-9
TGTGCCAGCAGCGGGGGAGGCCCCAATGAGCAGTTCTTC
CASSGGGPNEQFF
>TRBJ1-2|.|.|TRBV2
TGTGCCAGCAGCGCCGGGACTCTGGACGGCTACACCTTC
CASSAGTLDGYTF
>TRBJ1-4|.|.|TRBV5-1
TGCGCCAGCAGCTTGGTGGGGGGGTCCAATGAAAAACTGTTTTTT
CASSLVGGSNEKLFF
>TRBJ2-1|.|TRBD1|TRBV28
TGTGCCAGCAGTTGGATGACAGGGGGGCAGTTCTTC
CASSWMTGGQFF
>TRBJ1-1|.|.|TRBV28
TGTGCCAGCAGTTTAACAAGTGACACTGAAGCTTTCTTT
CASSLTSDTEAFF
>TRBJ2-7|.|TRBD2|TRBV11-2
TGTGCCAGCAGCTTAGTTACCAGCGGGAGTGCCTACGAGCAGTACTTC
CASSLVTSGSAYEQYF
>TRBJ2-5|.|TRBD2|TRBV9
TGTGCCAGCAGCTCCGATAGCGGGGGTAGGGAGACCCAGTACTTC
CASSSDSGGRETQYF
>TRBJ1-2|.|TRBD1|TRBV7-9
TGTGCCAGCAGTTCTGACAGGGGTTACTATGGCTACACCTTC
CASSSDRGYYGYTF
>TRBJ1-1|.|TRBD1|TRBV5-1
TGCGCCAGCAGCTTAAGGGGGCGGGACTCTCTTGGGAACACTGAAGCTTTCTTT
CASSLRGRDSLGNTEAFF
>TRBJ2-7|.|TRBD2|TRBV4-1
TGCGCCAGCAGCCAAGAGGCCGCTATAGCGGGAGAATACTTC
CASSQEAAIAGEYF
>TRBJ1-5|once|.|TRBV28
TGTGCCAGCAGTTTTCTCGGCAGGGGAAACAATCAGCCCCAGCATTTT
CASSFLGRGNNQPQHF
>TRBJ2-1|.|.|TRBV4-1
TGCGCCAGCAGCGTGCGGGCAGTCTCCCACAATGAGCAGTTCTTC
CASSVRAVSHNEQFF
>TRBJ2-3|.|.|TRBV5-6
TGTGCCAGCAGCTTGGCCGCGAGTCAACGGACAGATACGCAGTATTTT
CASSLAASQRTDTQYF
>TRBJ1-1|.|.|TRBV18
TGTGCCAGCTCGCAATTCGACAGAGACACTGAAGCTTTCTTT
CASSQFDRDTEAFF
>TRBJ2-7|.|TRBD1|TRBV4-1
TGCGCCAGCAGCCAAGCGACGGACAGGGTAAGCGAGCAGTACTTC
CASSQATDRVSEQYF
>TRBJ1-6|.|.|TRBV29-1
TGCAGCGTTCAGGAGGTCAATTCACCCCTCCACTTT
CSVQEVNSPLHF
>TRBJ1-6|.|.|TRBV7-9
TGTGCCACAACAGGTTCTGGTAATTCACCCCTCCACTTT
CATTGSGNSPLHF
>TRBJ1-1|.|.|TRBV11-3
TGTGCCAGCAGCTTAGGGAGGGTGGCTTTCTTT
CASSLGRVAFF
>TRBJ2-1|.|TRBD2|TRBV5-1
TGCGCCAGCAGCTTGTTGTCCCTAGCGGGGGGTAGGAATGAGCAGTTCTTC
CASSLLSLAGGRNEQFF
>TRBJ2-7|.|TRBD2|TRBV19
TGTGCCAGTAGCCAAGCGGGAGCCTACGAGCAGTACTTC
CASSQAGAYEQYF
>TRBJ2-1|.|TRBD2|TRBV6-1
TGTGCCAGCAGGACTAGCGGGAGTCACAATGAGCAGTTCTTC
CASRTSGSHNEQFF
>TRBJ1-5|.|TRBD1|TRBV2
TGTGCCAGCAGTGAAGGGTGGGACAGGGACGCAGTGAGCAATCAGCCCCAGCATTTT
CASSEGWDRDAVSNQPQHF
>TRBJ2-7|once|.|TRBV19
TGTGCCAGTAGTATCAGGGCACAGGAAGCTTACGAGCAGTACTTC
CASSIRAQEAYEQYF
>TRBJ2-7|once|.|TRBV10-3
TGTGCCATCAGTAGCAACTCGGGGAGCAGAACCTACGAGCAGTACTTC
CAISSNSGSRTYEQYF
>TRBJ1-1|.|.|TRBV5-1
TGCGCCAGCAGCTTGAGCGGCAGTGAAGCTTTCTTT
CASSLSGSEAFF
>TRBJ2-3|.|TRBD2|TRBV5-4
TGTGCCAGCAGCTCCGACCTAGCGGGAGTGGATACGCAGTATTTT
CASSSDLAGVDTQYF
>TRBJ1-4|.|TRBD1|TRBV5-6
TGTGCCAGCAGCTTAACAGGGGCCACGACTAATGAAAAACTGTTTTTT
CASSLTGATTNEKLFF